This TCR beta chain was identified in a study of blood T cell repertoires in COVID-19. The overall study: From the United States, Italy and Spain came samples of acute and convalescent COVID-19.

Trimming left V 1 base short and J 5 bases short, with 17 bases between. CDR3 length: 16 residues. From germline, CDR1 is LGHNA and CDR2 YNFKEQ. In the study's own analysis: For nucleated cells, counts were estimated from reference gene primer amplification. Only in-frame clones appear in the TCRdb table, and some are missing; sequencing was by immunoSEQ multiplex PCR. For V, J and clone size, that table is used; D and trimming come from the DNA. The sample includes 50,000 to 65,000 clones, around nine tenths seen only once; the top ten take roughly 4%. The clonotype originates from a human donor in a cohort sampled during active COVID-19. Material for sequencing was peripheral blood. This rearrangement joins TRBV4-2 to TRBJ2-5; TRBD1 is a possible D gene (6 bases). This chain's CDR3 is CASSQGAASQGETQYF. The CDR3 nucleotides are TGTGCCAGCAGCCAAGGCGCGGCTAGCCAGGGGGAGACCCAGTACTTC.